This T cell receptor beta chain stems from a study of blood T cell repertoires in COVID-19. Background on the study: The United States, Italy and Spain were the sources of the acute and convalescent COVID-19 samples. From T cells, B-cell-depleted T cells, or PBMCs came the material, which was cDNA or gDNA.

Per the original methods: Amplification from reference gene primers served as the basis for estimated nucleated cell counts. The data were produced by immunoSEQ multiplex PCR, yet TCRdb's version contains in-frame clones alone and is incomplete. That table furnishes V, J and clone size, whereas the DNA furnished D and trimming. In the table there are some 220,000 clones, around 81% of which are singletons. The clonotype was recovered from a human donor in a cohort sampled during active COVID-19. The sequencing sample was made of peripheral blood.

As DNA, the CDR3 is TGTGCCAGCAGCACCGGACTAGCCTATGAGCAGTTCTTC. Protein sequence: CASSTGLAYEQFF. The chain couples TRBV7-2 to TRBJ2-1; 8 bases are a match to TRBD2. Per the germline V gene, CDR1 is SGHTA and CDR2 is FQGNSA. V dropped 5 bases and J dropped 8; count of bases not matched to a gene: 5. CDR3 length equals 13 residues.